One and the same sample provided the 26 T cell receptor beta chains below, sequenced in a study of persistence of HIV-infected CD4 T cells. Sequencing used immunoSEQ version 4 in survey mode. TCRdb keeps only in-frame clones here, not all; method: immunoSEQ multiplex PCR. Here the sample spans around 40,000 clones, 88% being singletons. This nonspecific control used anti-CD3/anti-CD28 bead stimulation of CD4+ T cells. CD4+ T cells upregulating both CD40 ligand and CD69 were sorted as responding cells. Their cognate antigens are unknown. The sequencing used CD4+ T cells sorted from PBMCs after approximately 20-hour stimulation, collected from a patient who received antiretroviral therapy. The receptors come from an adult woman with HIV who was CMV-seropositive.

This chain connects TRBV20-1 to TRBJ2-1; the D is unclear. The V end was cut by 6 bases, the J end by 6 bases, with 6 bases between. Germline V lookup: CDR1 DFQATT, CDR2 SNEGSKA (reference sequence). There are 10 residues in the CDR3. CDR3 sequence reads: CSARLNEQFF. In DNA, the CDR3 is TGCAGTGCACGACTCAATGAGCAGTTCTTC.

The V call is TRBV7-2, the J call TRBJ1-4; 7 nucleotides line up with TRBD1. The CDR3 extends over 15 amino acids. V gave up 5 bases and J gave up 5 bases; unmatched junction bases: 8. Germline V gene data show CDR1 as SGHTA and CDR2 as FQGNSA. The CDR3, as DNA: TGTGCCAGCAGCCCTAGGGACAGTACAAATGAAAAACTGTTTTTT. Residues: CASSPRDSTNEKLFF.

This clone appeared once. The genes are TRBV15 and TRBJ1-2, with D possibly being TRBD1 (5 bases). Germline CDR1 reads LNHNV; CDR2 reads YYDKDF (reference sequence). The germline V and J ends were trimmed by 0 bases and 5 bases, with 7 bases remaining between them. The CDR3 is 13 amino acids. CDR3 amino acids: CATSRETGYGYTF. The CDR3 DNA is TGTGCCACCAGCAGAGAAACAGGATATGGCTACACCTTC. Full variable domain (missing parts from reference TRBV15 and TRBJ1-2): DAMVIQNPRYQVTQFGKPVTLSCSQTLNHNVMYWYQQKSSQAPKLLFHYYDKDFNNEADTPDNFQSRRPNTSFCFLDIRSPGLGDTAMYLCATSRETGYGYTFGSGTRLTVV.

The genes are TRBV2 and TRBJ1-5; D remains unclear. Germline CDR1 reads SNHLY; CDR2 reads FYNNEI. CDR3 length: 12 amino acids. Trimming removed 11 bases from V and 4 bases from J, with 12 bases in between. The CDR3 protein is CASRRENQPQHF. CDR3 coding DNA: TGTGCCTCTCGCCGGGAGAATCAGCCCCAGCATTTT.

V is TRBV5-1 and J is TRBJ1-3; D not certain. Germline V gene lookup returns CDR1 SGHRS and CDR2 YFSETQ. Between the trimmed V and J ends, which lost 2 bases and 2 bases, there was a span of 11 bases. The CDR3 is made up of 15 amino acids. The CDR3 region is CASSFGERAGNTIYF. In nucleotides, the CDR3 is TGCGCCAGCAGCTTTGGGGAGAGGGCTGGAAACACCATATATTTT.

CDR3 DNA sequence: TGTGCCAGCAGCAAAGGAGGGTCCGGGGCCAACGTCCTGACTTTC. Its translation is CASSKGGSGANVLTF. The V and J genes are TRBV7-3 and TRBJ2-6; weak D call: TRBD2 (6 bases). The CDR3 consists of 15 residues. Trimming took 5 bases from V and 4 from J, leaving 12 bases between them. CDR1 is SGHTA, CDR2 FQGTGA, per germline.

The rearrangement joins TRBV4-1 to TRBJ1-1, with D unresolved. Germline V gives CDR1 MGHRA, CDR2 YSYEKL. The CDR3 is made up of 13 amino acids. V was shortened by 2 bases and J by 7 bases, with 11 bases between the two germline ends. The DNA of the CDR3 is TGCGCCAGCAGCCAACCCCAAACACGTGAAGCTTTCTTT. It is translated as CASSQPQTREAFF.

In its sample, this clone was seen once. In the same sample, other DNA sequences code for this CDR3. The chain employs TRBV19 and TRBJ1-6; weak D call: TRBD1 (5 bases). V was clipped by 5 bases and J by 11 bases, with 13 bases between them. The V gene's germline CDR1 is LNHDA and CDR2 SQIVND (reference sequence). This CDR3 region has 13 residues. The CDR3 loop reads CASSERQGTPLHF. In DNA form, the CDR3 reads TGTGCCAGTAGTGAGAGGCAGGGAACACCCCTCCACTTT.

This clone has a handful of counts. V usage is TRBV5-1 and J usage is TRBJ1-1; 8 nucleotides align to TRBD1. This CDR3 has 14 amino acids. V gave up 4 bases and J gave up 2 bases; unmatched junction bases: 4. Per the germline V gene, CDR1 is SGHRS and CDR2 is YFSETQ. CDR3 sequence: CASSRDRGNTEAFF. CDR3 bases: TGCGCCAGCAGCCGCGACAGGGGAAACACTGAAGCTTTCTTT.

V is TRBV5-6 and J is TRBJ1-3; tentative D call: TRBD1 (5 bases). Trimming cost V 2 bases and J 2 bases, with 23 bases left between them. The CDR3 length is 19 residues. CDR1 is SGHDT and CDR2 is YYEEEE in the germline V gene. For the CDR3, the DNA is TGTGCCAGCAGCTTAGTGGGACCTCCACCTTCAGGCGCTGGAAACACCATATATTTT. Residues: CASSLVGPPPSGAGNTIYF.

The V call is TRBV7-3, the J call TRBJ2-2; D perhaps matches TRBD2 (5 bases). The CDR3 sequence is 14 residues long. The germline V gene encodes CDR1 SGHTA and CDR2 FQGTGA. The V end was cut by 3 bases, the J end by 4 bases, with 9 bases between. CDR3 nucleotides: TGTGCCAGCAGCTTCAGCGGCGGCACCGGGGAGCTGTTTTTT. As protein: CASSFSGGTGELFF.

This chain connects TRBV19 to TRBJ1-5; D is perhaps TRBD1 (5 bases). The CDR3 extends over 14 amino acids. The germline V gene encodes CDR1 LNHDA and CDR2 SQIVND (reference sequence). The V end was cut by 0 bases, the J end by 9 bases, with 12 bases between. The DNA of the CDR3 is TGTGCCAGTAGTATAGATCAAGGGGAGGCGCCCCAGCATTTT. Amino acid sequence: CASSIDQGEAPQHF.

The rearrangement uses TRBV19 and TRBJ1-5; a possible D gene is TRBD1 (6 bases). V lost 4 bases, J lost 2 bases, and 9 bases lay in between. Germline loops: CDR1 LNHDA, CDR2 SQIVND (reference sequence). CDR3 length: 14 residues. The CDR3 region is CASSTSGGNQPQHF. The CDR3 region has the DNA TGTGCCAGTAGTACCTCAGGGGGCAATCAGCCCCAGCATTTT.

DNA for the CDR3: TGTGCCAGCAGGAGACTAGCGGGGGGGCGAGAAAACATTCAGTACTTC. This translates into CASRRLAGGRENIQYF. The V and J genes are TRBV2 and TRBJ2-4, with TRBD2 matching 14 bases. V trimming: 6 bases; J trimming: 5 bases; junction bases outside the gene matches: 6. The CDR3 is made up of 16 amino acids. The germline V gene has CDR1 SNHLY and CDR2 FYNNEI.

This clone was observed a single time. This chain uses TRBV29-1 with TRBJ1-5; D uncertain. The CDR3 consists of 13 residues. Per the germline V gene, CDR1 is SQVTM and CDR2 is ANQGSEA. V was cut by 5 bases and J by 2 bases, with 10 bases left in between. CDR3: CSVQVGGNQPQHF. In DNA, the CDR3 is TGCAGCGTTCAGGTGGGAGGCAATCAGCCCCAGCATTTT.

This rearrangement joins TRBV29-1 to TRBJ1-5, with D possibly being TRBD1 (5 bases). CDR3 size: 13 residues. Germline CDR1 reads SQVTM; CDR2 reads ANQGSEA. The V end lost 4 bases, the J end lost 4 bases, and 11 bases lay between the germline ends. DNA for the CDR3: TGCAGCGTTGTCCAGGGTGTGAATCAGCCCCAGCATTTT. Translation gives CSVVQGVNQPQHF.

The genes are TRBV3-1 (or the pseudogene TRBV3-2) and TRBJ1-1; 7 positions agree with TRBD1. J gave up 1 base and V 2 bases, and 4 bases lay outside the gene matches. Germline-derived CDR1 and CDR2 are LGHDT and YNNKEL (reference sequence). This CDR3 contains 15 residues. The CDR3 nucleotides are TGTGCCAGCAGCCAAAGTCGGACAGGGAACACTGAAGCTTTCTTT. This encodes CASSQSRTGNTEAFF.

The chain has TRBV10-3 and TRBJ1-1, with D tentatively TRBD1 (6 bases). This CDR3 region has 14 residues. In germline, CDR1 is ENHRY, CDR2 SYGVKD. Trimming took off 7 bases at V and 5 bases at J, with 17 bases between the two ends. The CDR3 sequence: CAITSQGRETEAFF. CDR3 in DNA: TGTGCCATCACCTCACAGGGCAGGGAAACTGAAGCTTTCTTT.

The chain recombines TRBV19 with TRBJ2-7, with TRBD1 matching over 10 bases. The germline V gene has CDR1 LNHDA and CDR2 SQIVND (reference sequence). The CDR3 is 15 amino acids. Trimming cost V 7 bases and J 4 bases; bases outside gene matches: 10. CDR3: CASMGDRGRVYEQYV. The CDR3 DNA sequence: TGTGCCAGTATGGGGGACAGGGGAAGGGTATACGAGCAGTACGTC.

The V and J genes are TRBV2 and TRBJ1-4; D may be TRBD1 (5 bases). Germline lookup yields CDR1 SNHLY and CDR2 FYNNEI. The CDR3 length is 15 residues. Between the trimmed V and J ends, which lost 8 bases and 3 bases, there was a span of 16 bases. CDR3 sequence reads: CASQAPGAANEKLFF. The CDR3 DNA is TGTGCCAGCCAAGCCCCCGGGGCAGCTAATGAAAAACTGTTTTTT. Complete variable domain (other parts from reference TRBV2 and TRBJ1-4): EPEVTQTPSHQVTQMGQEVILRCVPISNHLYFYWYRQILGQKVEFLVSFYNNEISEKSEIFDDQFSVERPDGSNFTLKIRSTKLEDSAMYFCASQAPGAANEKLFFGSGTQLSVL.

The chain combines TRBV3-1 (or the pseudogene TRBV3-2) with TRBJ1-2, with D possibly being TRBD1 (5 bases). V was clipped by 6 bases and J by 12 bases, with 29 bases between them. The germline CDR1 and CDR2 sequences are LGHDT and YNNKEL (reference sequence). The CDR3 runs to 16 residues. This CDR3 is CASSPSLGGGRGLDTF. The CDR3 region has the DNA TGTGCCAGCAGTCCCTCTCTTGGGGGTGGACGGGGACTTGACACCTTC.

This clone showed up just once. This chain connects TRBV27 to TRBJ2-7, with a tentative D call TRBD2 (7 bases). Between the trimmed V and J ends, which lost 5 bases and 4 bases, there was a span of 15 bases. The CDR3 is made up of 14 amino acids. The germline V gene encodes CDR1 MNHEY and CDR2 SMNVEV (reference sequence). CDR3 in amino acids: CASSPVGGDYEQYF. The CDR3 DNA is TGTGCCAGCAGTCCGGTAGGGGGGGATTACGAGCAGTACTTC.

The J gene is TRBJ2-2, the V gene TRBV25-1, with TRBD2 identical over 8 bases. The germline gives CDR1 MGHDK, CDR2 SYGVNS. This CDR3 region has 15 residues. After removal of 4 bases from V and 6 bases from J, the junction contained 7 bases not matched to a gene. CDR3: CASSARWGLAGELFF. Written as DNA, the CDR3 is TGTGCCAGCAGTGCCCGGTGGGGACTAGCCGGGGAGCTGTTTTTT.

The chain has TRBV2 and TRBJ2-5; no clear D gene. CDR1 is SNHLY, CDR2 FYNNEI, per germline. CDR3 size: 13 residues. V lost 4 bases and J lost 2, with 8 bases in between. The DNA for the CDR3 is TGTGCCAGCAGTGTTGCCAGACAAGAGACCCAGTACTTC. It codes for CASSVARQETQYF.

V gene TRBV15 combines with J gene TRBJ1-2; D is perhaps TRBD1 (6 bases). The V gene lost 2 bases and the J gene lost 4 bases, with 23 bases spanning the gap. The germline gives CDR1 LNHNV, CDR2 YYDKDF (reference sequence). CDR3 length equals 18 residues. CDR3 bases: TGTGCCACCAGCAGACCCATGGGGGGCGTCTGGCGAGGCTATGGCTACACCTTC. Its protein product is CATSRPMGGVWRGYGYTF.

The rearrangement links TRBV3-1 (or the pseudogene TRBV3-2) to TRBJ1-1, with 7 bases aligning to TRBD1. This CDR3 has 14 amino acids. J lost 1 base, V lost 6 bases, and 5 bases had no gene match. In germline, CDR1 is LGHDT, CDR2 YNNKEL (reference sequence). The CDR3 sequence: CASSLTGRNTEAFF. As DNA, the CDR3 is TGTGCCAGCAGTCTGACAGGGAGGAACACTGAAGCTTTCTTT.